The T cell receptor (beta chain) described here comes from a study of T cells in Graves' hyperthyroidism and ophthalmopathy. The V end lost 4 bases, the J end lost 5 bases, and 12 bases lay between the germline ends. The CDR3 contains 14 residues. Germline assignment: CDR1 SGHAT and CDR2 FQNNGV. Amplification of TCR beta CDR3 regions used RNA as the template. The primer set for the first-round RT-PCR of the TCR CDR3 was HTBI. Via MiXCR, TCRdb re-called the multiplex PCR reads, giving one row per CDR3 protein. The repertoire consists of approximately 640,000 distinct CDR3 sequences, with just under 45% occurring once and the leading ten covering 7% to 7.5%. This clonotype has just a few counts.

Sequencing was performed on peripheral blood or thyroid tissue (not recorded which). The gene calls are TRBV11-2 and TRBJ1-5; tentatively, D is TRBD1 (6 bases). This sequence was found in an adult man with Graves' disease, either hyperthyroidism or ophthalmopathy (not recorded which). CDR3 amino acids: CASSYAGGHQPQHF. DNA for the CDR3: TGTGCCAGCAGCTACGCGGGGGGCCATCAGCCCCAGCATTTT.